This note documents a single T cell receptor beta chain sequence. Deletions cut 4 bases from V and 7 bases from J, with 22 bases between. The CDR3 spans 15 residues. CDR1 and CDR2 (germline): GTSNPN, SVGIG (reference sequence). These data originate in a study of cytomegalovirus exposure and HLA in healthy donors. The method was immunoSEQ multiplex PCR; TCRdb's version includes in-frame clones alone and lacks a portion of them. Here the sample spans about 71,000 clones, approximately 94% being singletons. Sample: PBMCs. The clonotype originates from a woman younger than 35 in good health and CMV-seronegative. The rearrangement links TRBV30 to TRBJ1-2, with a weak D call TRBD1 (5 bases). DNA of the CDR3: TGTGCCTGGAACCAGCCCCTTAGGGGTTTGTCTGGCTACACCTTC. Protein product: CAWNQPLRGLSGYTF.